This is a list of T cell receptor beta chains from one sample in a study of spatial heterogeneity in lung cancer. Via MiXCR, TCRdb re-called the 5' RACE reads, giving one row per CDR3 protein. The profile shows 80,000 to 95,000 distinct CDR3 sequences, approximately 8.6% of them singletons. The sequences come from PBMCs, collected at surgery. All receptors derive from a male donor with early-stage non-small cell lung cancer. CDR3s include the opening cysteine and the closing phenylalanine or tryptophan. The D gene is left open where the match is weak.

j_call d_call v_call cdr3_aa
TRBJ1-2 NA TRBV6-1 CASSAEGEHGYTF
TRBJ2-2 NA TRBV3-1 CASSQDTVGELFF
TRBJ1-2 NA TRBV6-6 CASSYSIGPPYTF
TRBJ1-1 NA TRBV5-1 CASSSQTANTEAFF
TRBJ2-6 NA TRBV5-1 CASSLSYTGTGANVLTF
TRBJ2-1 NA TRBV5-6 CASSRLNEQFF
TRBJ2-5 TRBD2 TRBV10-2 CASSVTSGRRETQYF
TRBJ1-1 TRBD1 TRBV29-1 CSATGQLNTEAFF
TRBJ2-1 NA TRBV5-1 CASSLSRYNEQFF
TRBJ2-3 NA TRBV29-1 CSVVKGPDTQYF
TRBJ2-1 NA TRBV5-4 CASAGAGGEQFF
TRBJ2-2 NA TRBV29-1 CSVAYRWGGELFF
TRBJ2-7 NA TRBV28 CASSSGQRAVGEQYF
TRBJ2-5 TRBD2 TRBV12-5 CASGLYLRGQETQYF
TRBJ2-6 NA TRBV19 CASSIGTSGANVLTF
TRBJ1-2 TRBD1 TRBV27 CASSKTGNYGYTF
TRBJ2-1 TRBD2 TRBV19 CASQGLAVLGEGNEQFF
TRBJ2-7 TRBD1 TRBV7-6 CASSTGTGGEQYF
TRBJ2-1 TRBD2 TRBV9 CASSALGLAGINEQFF
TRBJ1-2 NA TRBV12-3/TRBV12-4 CASTLEAGTFGYTF
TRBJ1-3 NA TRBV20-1 CSARDVRASGNTIYF
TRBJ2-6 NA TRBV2 CASRDYTGANVLTF
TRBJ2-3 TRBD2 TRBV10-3 CASRLAGVEDTQYF
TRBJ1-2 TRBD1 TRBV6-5 CASILRDRDGYTF
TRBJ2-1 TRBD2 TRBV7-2 CASSPRAGGSNEQFF
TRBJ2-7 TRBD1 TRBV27 CASRGSGGVEQYF
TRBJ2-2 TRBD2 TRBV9 CASSPGTSGSIRGELFF
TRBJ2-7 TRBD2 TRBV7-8 CASSPYRVLAGVNSYEQYF
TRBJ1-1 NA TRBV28 CASTLGGATEAFF
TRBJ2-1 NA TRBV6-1 CASMEAAYNEQFF
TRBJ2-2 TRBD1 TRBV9 CASSVETGATGELFF
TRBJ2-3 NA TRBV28 CASSFSQGGRGTQYF
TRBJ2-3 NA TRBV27 CASRRIRGGDTQYF
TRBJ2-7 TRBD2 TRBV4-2 CASSQPSGPYEQYF
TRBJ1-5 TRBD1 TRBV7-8 CASSLGTGANQPQHF
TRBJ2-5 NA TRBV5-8 CASSFWTETQETQYF
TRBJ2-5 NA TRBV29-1 CSAGDLKNLQETQYF
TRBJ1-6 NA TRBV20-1 CSARGYQGLNSPLHF
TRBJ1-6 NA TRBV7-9 CASSLMGDFNSPLHF
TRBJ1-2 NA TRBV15 CATSRDVGYYGYTF
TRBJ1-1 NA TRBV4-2 CASSQGQGRGATEAFF
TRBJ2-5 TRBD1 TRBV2 CASRRQGQETQYF
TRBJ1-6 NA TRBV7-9 CASSARGDSPLHF
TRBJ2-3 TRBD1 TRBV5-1 CASSLSQGGDTQYF
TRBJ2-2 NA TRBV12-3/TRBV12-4 CASSLRGMNTGELFF
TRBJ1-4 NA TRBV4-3 CASSQDSGIFEKLFF
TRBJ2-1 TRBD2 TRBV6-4 CASSDQGLAGGEQFF
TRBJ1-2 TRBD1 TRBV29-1 CSVERQGVYGYTF
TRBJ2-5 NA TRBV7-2 CASSLEFQRETQYF
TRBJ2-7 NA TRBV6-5 CASSYSSGVDSYEQYF
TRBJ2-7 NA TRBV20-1 CSVGTAAYEQYF
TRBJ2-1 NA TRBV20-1 CSLKASYNEQFF
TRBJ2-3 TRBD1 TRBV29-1 CSTRGQGGGGTDTQYF
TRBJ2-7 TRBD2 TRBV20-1 CSARATSGSYEQYF
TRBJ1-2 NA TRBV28 CASSGEGDSYGYTF